These T cell receptor delta chains were read from a single sample in a study of DNA immune sequencing with unique molecular identifiers. TCRdb made new clone calls on the multiplex PCR reads using CATT. The profile shows 2,000 to 2,500 delta-chain clones, roughly a fifth of them singletons. The sequenced sample consisted of gamma-delta T cells from PBMCs. These receptors were taken from a human donor in good health. CDR3s include the opening cysteine and the closing phenylalanine or tryptophan. A D gene is named only where the DNA matches it firmly. Clone size, where shown, is once, few, many, or a class for clones that have expanded.

.	TRDV1	TRDJ1	few	TGTGCTCTTGGGGAACTAGGTCCTAACCCCACCGATAAACTCATCTTT	CALGELGPNPTDKLIF
TRDD3	TRDV2	TRDJ1	large	TGTGCCTGTGTTGCCCTGGGGGATACGAACGATAAACTCATCTTT	CACVALGDTNDKLIF
.	TRDV1	TRDJ1	few	TGTGCTCTTGGCCGCCTACGTGGATACTTCACCGATAAACTCATCTTT	CALGRLRGYFTDKLIF
.	TRDV1	TRDJ1	few	TGTGCTCTTGGGGAACTAAGAGGATGGGCCTTTTTCACCGATAAACTCATCTTT	CALGELRGWAFFTDKLIF
.	TRDV1	TRDJ1	.	TGTGCTCTTGAGTTCCTACCCTTCGGTCAACTGGGGGCCCGCACTTACACCGATAAACTCATCTTT	CALEFLPFGQLGARTYTDKLIF
TRDD3	TRDV1	TRDJ1	few	TGTGCTCTTGGGTCAGGGGGACAACTGGGGGATAACCCGTACACCGATAAACTCATCTTT	CALGSGGQLGDNPYTDKLIF
.	TRDV1	TRDJ1	.	TGTGCTCTTGAGGAATGGCGGGTTTCTCACTGGTTGGGTTTCTGGTACACCGATAAACTCATCTTT	CALEEWRVSHWLGFWYTDKLIF
TRDD2	TRDV1	TRDJ1	few	TGTGCTCTTGGGCCGCGGCCTTCCTACCCGTTTTATACCTGGTTCACCGATAAACTCATCTTT	CALGPRPSYPFYTWFTDKLIF
.	TRDV3	TRDJ1	few	TGTGCCTTTGGACGTATGGCCTTCCTCCTACCCCTAATGGGGGGCTTTCCTTCTTGGTACACCGATAAACTCATCTTT	CAFGRMAFLLPLMGGFPSWYTDKLIF
TRDD3	TRDV1	TRDJ1	.	TGTGCTCTTGGGGAACTGGGGTACCCTTCCCCATCATACTGGGGGATAGAAGGGAGCGATAAACTCATCTTT	CALGELGYPSPSYWGIEGSDKLIF
.	TRDV1	TRDJ1	medium-sized	TGTGCTCTTGGGGAACTCTTCTTACCTTCGATTGGGACCGATAAACTCATCTTT	CALGELFLPSIGTDKLIF
TRDD3	TRDV1	TRDJ1	.	TGTGCTCTTGGGGACAGGGCCCCCGAAAGATATACTGGGGGATACTGCACCGATAAACTCATCTTT	CALGDRAPERYTGGYCTDKLIF
.	TRDV1	TRDJ1	.	TGTGCTCTTGGGACTCTAAACCGGGTTTTTGTCGTCCCGGAGTACACCGATAAACTCATCTTT	CALGTLNRVFVVPEYTDKLIF
TRDD3	TRDV1	TRDJ1	few	TGTGCTCTTGGGGGGATAAAGGCTCGGCGAAAGGGGATAACGAACACCGATAAACTCATCTTT	CALGGIKARRKGITNTDKLIF
TRDD3	TRDV1	TRDJ1	medium-sized	TGTGCTCTTGGGGGCCCCCTTTCGGCCTTCCTCAACTGGGGGAGGTACACCGATAAACTCATCTTT	CALGGPLSAFLNWGRYTDKLIF
TRDD3	TRDV2	TRDJ1	few	TGTGCCTGTGATCCCCTGGGGGATGGATCCGATAAACTCATCTTT	CACDPLGDGSDKLIF
.	TRDV3	TRDJ1	few	TGTGCCTTTAGCATCCACTTCGTCGGGGGTTCGTACACCGATAAACTCATCTTT	CAFSIHFVGGSYTDKLIF
.	TRDV3	TRDJ1	medium-sized	TGTGCCTCCCCGTACTTCCTACGGGGATACGCGGGTACCGATAAACTCATCTTT	CASPYFLRGYAGTDKLIF
TRDD3	TRDV2	TRDJ1	medium-sized	TGTGCCTGTGACACCCTTGGCGGGGGATACGAAGCGCACACCGATAAACTCATCTTT	CACDTLGGGYEAHTDKLIF
TRDD3	TRDV2	TRDJ3	large	TGTGCCTGTGACACGCTGGGGGATCTTTCTAGCTCCTGGGACACCCGACAGATGTTTTTC	CACDTLGDLSSSWDTRQMFF
TRDD3	TRDV1	TRDJ1	few	TGTGCTCTTGGGCAAAGGACCCTTACTGGGGGATATGCCCACGATAAACTCATCTTT	CALGQRTLTGGYAHDKLIF
TRDD3	TRDV1	TRDJ1	medium-sized	TGTGCTCTTGGGGGGCTCAAGGGCCTCCTTCCTACATCATTCGTGGGGGATACGCCTGATAAACTCATCTTT	CALGGLKGLLPTSFVGDTPDKLIF
.	TRDV1	TRDJ1	medium-sized	TGTGCTCTTGGGGAAATGGCCTTCCTAAACCCCCTTACTGGGGGACCCTTGGTAAGCGATAAACTCATCTTT	CALGEMAFLNPLTGGPLVSDKLIF
TRDD3	TRDV2	TRDJ3	few	TGTGCCTGTGACACCGCTGGGGGATACTGGGACACCCGACAGATGTTTTTC	CACDTAGGYWDTRQMFF
TRDD3	TRDV2	TRDJ1	medium-sized	TGTGCCTGTGACAAATTACTGGGGGATACAAGAGTAGCGGACACCGATAAACTCATCTTT	CACDKLLGDTRVADTDKLIF
TRDD3	TRDV3	TRDJ1	medium-sized	TGTGCCTTTACGATCAACGGGGGCTACTGGGGGATACGTATTTCAACCGATAAACTCATCTTT	CAFTINGGYWGIRISTDKLIF
.	TRDV1	TRDJ1	.	TGTGCTCTCTCAATAGGCCGTTTGGGGGCCCCTGCCACCGATAAACTCATCTTT	CALSIGRLGAPATDKLIF
.	TRDV1	TRDJ1	few	TGTGCTCTTGGGGAACTAGTGGCCTTCCGTACTGGGTACTTTACCGATAAACTCATCTTT	CALGELVAFRTGYFTDKLIF
TRDD3	TRDV1	TRDJ1	.	TGTGCTCTTGGGGAAACTCCTACTGTCCCCTGGGGGGATACGCGTTATACCGATAAACTCATCTTT	CALGETPTVPWGDTRYTDKLIF
.	TRAV29/DV5	TRDJ1	.	TGTGCAGCATGTACCGCTTCCTACGGGTTTACTGGGGGACACACGTACACCGATAAACTCATCTTT	CAACTASYGFTGGHTYTDKLIF
TRDD3	TRDV1	TRDJ1	.	TGTGCTCTTGGGGAATGTAGGACGTCAGGTCTCCTAACGGGGGATACGCTCGATAAACTCATCTTT	CALGECRTSGLLTGDTLDKLIF
TRDD3	TRDV1	TRDJ1	.	TGTGCTCTTGGGGAGAATTCCCAAGCCTTAGTACTGGGGGATACGCGTCCGGATAAACTCATCTTT	CALGENSQALVLGDTRPDKLIF
TRDD3	TRDV1	TRDJ2	medium-sized	TGTGCTCTTGGGGAACTTCTCTGGCCAGGGTTACTGGGGGGCTTGACAGCACAACTCTTCTTT	CALGELLWPGLLGGLTAQLFF
TRDD3	TRDV1	TRDJ1	.	TGTGCTCTTGCACTCATTCTGGGGGACACCCCGGGGTACACCGATAAACTCATCTTT	CALALILGDTPGYTDKLIF
.	TRDV2	TRDJ1	large	TGTGCCTGTGACAACTTACGAGGTACCGACCACACCGATAAACTCATCTTT	CACDNLRGTDHTDKLIF
TRDD3	TRDV3	TRDJ1	medium-sized	TGTGCCTTTAGCCGCCCCAGCCTCGTACTGGGGGATCGGCACACCGATAAACTCATCTTT	CAFSRPSLVLGDRHTDKLIF
TRDD3	TRDV3	TRDJ1	medium-sized	TGTGCGATTACGTTCTGGGGGATAACCGATAAACTCATCTTT	CAITFWGITDKLIF
TRDD3	TRDV2	TRDJ1	few	TGTGCCTGTGACGCTTTAGGGGGATATACAACCGATAAACTCATCTTT	CACDALGGYTTDKLIF
TRDD3	TRDV1	TRDJ1	.	TGTGCTCTTGGAATTCTATACTACAATGTACTGGGGGACACGCTCACCGATAAACTCATCTTT	CALGILYYNVLGDTLTDKLIF
.	TRDV2	TRDJ1	large	TGTGCCTGTGACACTTTGGGGGCCGCCAAGACCACCGATAAACTCATCTTT	CACDTLGAAKTTDKLIF
TRDD3	TRDV1	TRDJ1	.	TGTGCTCTTGGGGCCTTTCCATTTTACTGGGGGGTCCCTACAGTAACCGATAAACTCATCTTT	CALGAFPFYWGVPTVTDKLIF
TRDD3	TRDV1	TRDJ1	.	TGTGCTCTTGGGAAATGCCGGGGGATACCCCGTGGGGCCGATAAACTCATCTTT	CALGKCRGIPRGADKLIF
TRDD3	TRDV2	TRDJ3	medium-sized	TGTGCCTGTGACACCGCGTCTGGGGGATACGCGTCCTGGGACACCCGACAGATGTTTTTC	CACDTASGGYASWDTRQMFF
.	TRDV1	TRDJ1	few	TGTGCTCTTGGGGAACTAAGGTCCGGTCGGCTGGGACCGCGTTACACCGATAAACTCATCTTT	CALGELRSGRLGPRYTDKLIF
.	TRDV1	TRDJ1	few	TGTGCTCTTGGGGACCCTTCCTACCAACACCTACTGGGGGCAACCGATAAACTCATCTTT	CALGDPSYQHLLGATDKLIF
TRDD3	TRDV2	TRDJ1	medium-sized	TGTGCCTGTGACCCTGTGGTGGGGGATAAGGAGACCGATAAACTCATCTTT	CACDPVVGDKETDKLIF